This T cell receptor beta chain was sequenced during a study of cytomegalovirus exposure and HLA in healthy donors. In the PCR, 60 Vbeta and 13 Jbeta primers were used. Produced via immunoSEQ multiplex PCR; TCRdb's table is partial and in-frame only. The sample holds 150,000 to 200,000 clones, approximately 81% seen once. Study-level findings and limits: It was reported that TCR beta sequences correctly inferred the HLA-A and HLA-B alleles for most subjects.

V shed 4 bases and J 8 bases; nucleotides not matched to a gene: 9. From germline, CDR1 is MGHRA and CDR2 YSYEKL. The CDR3 extends over 15 amino acids. All the people who gave samples were healthy bone marrow donors. Regarding this clone: Its specificity is not known.

Sequences were obtained from PBMCs. The chain has TRBV4-1 and TRBJ1-4; TRBD1 matches 8 bases. This clonotype originated in a woman in her forties or fifties in good health and CMV-seronegative. CDR3 in amino acids: CASSLEGQAREKLFF. DNA for the CDR3: TGCGCCAGCAGCCTGGAGGGACAGGCAAGGGAAAAACTGTTTTTT.